The present T cell receptor (beta chain) was sequenced within a study of blood T cell repertoires in COVID-19 (dated by TCRdb to about 2020). Regarding the complete study: The collaborator samples originated in the United States, Italy and Spain and spanned the acute and convalescent phases of COVID-19. The material from the prospective study consisted of cDNA or gDNA derived from T cells, B-cell-depleted T cells, or PBMCs. The dataset comprised deeply sampled blood TCRbeta repertoires from subjects exposed to, actively infected with, or recovered from COVID-19. The repertoires were released in a freely available public database meant as a resource for research on the immune response to SARS-CoV-2. Samples came from the ongoing ImmuneRACE study (first 160 participants) plus 1,254 subjects from 6 global collaborators. A de-identified subject ID, COVID-19 status, age in years and sex were almost always included in the sample metadata. Where available, HLA class I and class II types were obtained from metadata supplied by the sample provider rather than from assay-based typing. What the research found in general, with its limitations: How much clinical and demographic metadata was included differed by source and by participant, and the metadata was provided uncurated.

A word on this clone: The antigen it binds to is not known. Per-nucleotide qualities are absent, and no much larger clonotype sits a single base away.

The germline ends are 7 bases apart after V is trimmed by 0 bases and J by 0 bases. The CDR3 has 15 amino acids, counting the end cysteine and phenylalanine. The retained sequence is limited to the CDR3, 45 bases, with the frame set at the first base. CDR1 SGHRS and CDR2 YFSETQ are derived from the germline V gene. TCRbeta CDR3 regions were amplified from genomic DNA using the immunoSEQ Assay, a bias-controlled multiplex PCR. The authors processed their data as follows. The number of nucleated cells in each sample was estimated from the amplification of reference gene primers within the assay. Sequence reads were collapsed and filtered to measure the absolute abundance of every unique TCRbeta CDR3 rearrangement. For each sample, productive Simpson clonality was calculated by taking the square root of Simpson's diversity index across productive rearrangements. In its TCRdb copy, this immuneACCESS table keeps in-frame sequences only and misses some clones. Where compared with another copy, unresolved V genes explain less than half of these, and the others have no known cause. The V and J calls and clone size are taken from that table; D and trimming were inferred from the DNA. The table for this sample lists approximately 230,000 clones; more than 70% of them were counted only once. The top ten constitute around 6.5% of the sample.

In Seattle, one collaborating source enrolled patients while the infection was active and tracked those patients longitudinally over the course of disease. Whole blood was collected in K2EDTA tubes by collaborating institutions according to the institutions' own protocols. For TCRbeta analysis, collaborator samples were shipped as frozen whole blood, as isolated PBMCs, or as DNA extracted from either sample type. This TCR was recovered from a woman aged 25 to 39 with COVID-19, enrolled during active disease. Recombination joined TRBV5-1 with TRBJ2-1; the D gene cannot be named for sure. The sample comprised peripheral blood. The nucleotide sequence is given as TGCGCCAGCAGCTTGGACAGCAGCTCCTACAATGAGCAGTTCTTC. Its amino acids are CASSLDSSSYNEQFF.